The 13 T cell receptor beta chains presented below share a single source sample, sequenced in a study of cytomegalovirus exposure and HLA in healthy donors. Repertoires were generated with immunoSEQ multiplex PCR, while TCRdb's copy carries only in-frame clones and drops some. In the table there are some 350,000 clones, about 90% of which are singletons. The sequenced sample consisted of PBMCs. All receptors derive from a woman in her 30s in good health and CMV-seropositive.

This chain joins TRBV28 and TRBJ2-7, with 13 bases lining up with TRBD2. Germline V CDR1 and CDR2: MDHEN, SYDVKM. Trimming cost V 7 bases and J 6 bases; bases outside gene matches: 12. The CDR3 totals 16 residues. CDR3 sequence reads: CASTGLAGDLLGEQYF. The CDR3 DNA reads as TGTGCCAGCACTGGACTAGCGGGAGACCTACTGGGCGAGCAGTACTTC.

V gene TRBV27 combines with J gene TRBJ2-7; D may be TRBD1 or TRBD2 (6 bases each). The CDR3 contains 14 residues. Trimming removed 7 bases at V and 6 bases at J, with 19 bases between. Germline values: CDR1 MNHEY, CDR2 SMNVEV (reference sequence). CDR3 residues: CASTLVARGGEQYF. Written as DNA, the CDR3 is TGTGCCAGCACCTTGGTGGCCAGGGGAGGCGAGCAGTACTTC.

The chain has TRBV6-5 and TRBJ2-3; 9 bases line up with TRBD1. V shed 5 bases, J shed 9 bases, and the junction held 9 bases outside the gene matches. The germline CDR1 and CDR2 sequences are MNHEY and SVGAGI. CDR3 length: 14 amino acids. For the CDR3, the DNA is TGTGCCAGCAGTCCACGACAGGGGGGGTTCACGCAGTATTTT. This codes for CASSPRQGGFTQYF.

This sequence joins TRBV5-6 and TRBJ1-1; D not certain. Germline V lookup: CDR1 SGHDT, CDR2 YYEEEE. Trimming took 0 bases from V and 8 from J, leaving 11 bases between them. There are 13 residues in the CDR3. The CDR3 loop reads CASSLVVGGEAFF. In DNA, the CDR3 is TGTGCCAGCAGCTTGGTGGTGGGCGGAGAAGCTTTCTTT.

The V and J genes are TRBV13 and TRBJ2-1; D gene uncertain. Trimming cost V 4 bases and J 9 bases, with 10 bases left between them. Germline CDR1 and CDR2: PRHDT and FYEKMQ (reference sequence). This CDR3 has 12 residues. CDR3 amino acids: CASSSLNSEQFF. The CDR3, as DNA: TGTGCCAGCAGCTCACTAAACAGTGAGCAGTTCTTC.

The table lists this clone with a count of one. This chain uses TRBV6-1 with TRBJ2-7; possible D gene TRBD2, 5 bases. Germline V lookup: CDR1 MNHNS, CDR2 SASEGT. V lost 7 bases and J lost 6, with 10 bases in between. The CDR3 spans 11 residues. The CDR3 DNA is TGTGCCAGCACGGACTTCCGCGAGCAGTACTTC. Protein product: CASTDFREQYF.

The V call is TRBV5-1, the J call TRBJ2-2, with TRBD2 matching over 12 bases. This CDR3 comprises 15 residues. After removal of 7 bases from V and 5 bases from J, the junction contained 6 bases not matched to a gene. Germline V CDR1 and CDR2: SGHRS, YFSETQ. CDR3 residues: CASGRLAGETGELFF. In DNA, the CDR3 is TGCGCCAGCGGACGACTAGCGGGAGAAACCGGGGAGCTGTTTTTT.

The chain employs TRBV19 and TRBJ2-1; D is unclear. Germline CDR1 and CDR2: LNHDA and SQIVND (reference sequence). The CDR3 consists of 14 residues. The germline V and J ends were trimmed by 5 bases and 1 base, with 9 bases remaining between them. The CDR3 nucleotides read TGTGCCAGTAGTCCCTTGATTTCCTACAATGAGCAGTTCTTC. As protein: CASSPLISYNEQFF.

The V gene is TRBV2, the J gene TRBJ1-1, with 7 bases lining up with TRBD1. The J segment lost 0 bases and the V segment lost 7 bases, leaving 8 bases of the junction unmatched. Germline CDR1 SNHLY, CDR2 FYNNEI. There are 15 residues in the CDR3. The CDR3 DNA reads as TGTGCCAGCACCTCGGGACAGATAATGAACACTGAAGCTTTCTTT. This gives the protein CASTSGQIMNTEAFF.

In its sample, this clone was seen once. The rearrangement uses TRBV2 and TRBJ1-1; 7 nucleotides match TRBD1. The V gene's germline CDR1 is SNHLY and CDR2 FYNNEI. This CDR3 is built from 13 residues. Germline trimming cut 4 bases from V and 6 bases from J; bases unmatched to any gene: 5. The CDR3 spells CASSGQGIPEAFF. CDR3 coding DNA: TGTGCCAGCAGTGGACAGGGTATTCCTGAAGCTTTCTTT. Together with reference TRBV2 and TRBJ1-1, the CDR3 gives the full variable domain: EPEVTQTPSHQVTQMGQEVILRCVPISNHLYFYWYRQILGQKVEFLVSFYNNEISEKSEIFDDQFSVERPDGSNFTLKIRSTKLEDSAMYFCASSGQGIPEAFFGQGTRLTVV.

This chain connects TRBV4-1 to TRBJ1-2, with D possibly being TRBD1 (6 bases). Trimming stripped 0 bases from V and 4 bases from J, with 15 bases between. Germline CDR1 and CDR2: MGHRA and YSYEKL. The length of the CDR3 is 16 residues. The CDR3 nucleotides read TGCGCCAGCAGCCAAGATATCGGCAGGGGTGCCTATGGCTACACCTTC. Protein sequence: CASSQDIGRGAYGYTF.

The chain has TRBV28 and TRBJ2-3; 11 nucleotides match TRBD2. In germline, CDR1 is MDHEN, CDR2 SYDVKM. The CDR3 has 15 amino acids. V lost 5 bases to trimming and J lost 6 bases; unmatched junction nucleotides: 7. This chain's CDR3 is CASSPRSGRADTQYF. CDR3 bases: TGTGCCAGCAGTCCACGTAGCGGGAGGGCTGATACGCAGTATTTT.

This sequence joins TRBV7-2 and TRBJ2-7, with 11 bases that match TRBD2. There are 15 residues in the CDR3. Unmatched junction bases numbered 9, after V lost 7 bases and J lost 4 bases. Germline loops: CDR1 SGHTA, CDR2 FQGNSA. The CDR3 loop reads CASMWSGLAEYEQYF. The CDR3 DNA reads as TGTGCCAGCATGTGGTCGGGACTAGCGGAGTACGAGCAGTACTTC.